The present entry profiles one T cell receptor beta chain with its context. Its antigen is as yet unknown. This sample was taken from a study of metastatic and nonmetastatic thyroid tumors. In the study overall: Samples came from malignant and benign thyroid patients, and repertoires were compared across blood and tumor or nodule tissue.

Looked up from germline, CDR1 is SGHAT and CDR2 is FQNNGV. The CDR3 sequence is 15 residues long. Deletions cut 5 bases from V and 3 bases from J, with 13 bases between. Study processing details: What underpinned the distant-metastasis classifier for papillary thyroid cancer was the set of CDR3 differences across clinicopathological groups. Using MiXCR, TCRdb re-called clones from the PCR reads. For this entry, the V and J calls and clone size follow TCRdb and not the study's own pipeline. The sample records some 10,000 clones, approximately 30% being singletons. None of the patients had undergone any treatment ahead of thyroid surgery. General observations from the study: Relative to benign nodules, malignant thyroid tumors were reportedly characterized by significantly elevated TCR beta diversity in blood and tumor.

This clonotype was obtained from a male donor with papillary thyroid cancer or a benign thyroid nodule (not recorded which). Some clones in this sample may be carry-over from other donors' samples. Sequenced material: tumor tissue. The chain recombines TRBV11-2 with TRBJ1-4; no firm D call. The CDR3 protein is CASSLNGVPNEKLFF. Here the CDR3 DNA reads TGTGCCAGCAGCCTAAACGGGGTTCCTAATGAAAAACTGTTTTTT.